Shown below are 24 T cell receptor beta chains from a single sample sequenced in a study of shared clonotypes between healthy human individuals (dated by TCRdb to about 2020). The protocol used for the library was the immunoSEQ multiplex PCR assay. TCRdb obtained this table from immuneACCESS and retained in-frame rearrangements with V and J assigned. These tables miss some clones; where compared with another copy, unresolved V genes account for less than half of the shortfall, and the remainder is unexplained. This sample gives about 600,000 clones in total; around 81% of them show up just once. The top ten hold around 12% of the sample. The sequenced sample was PBMCs. Receptors were obtained from a woman aged 40 to 50 in good health. Some clones in this sample may be carry-over from other donors' samples.

This chain joins TRBV18 and TRBJ2-2; 11 bases fit TRBD1. Per the germline V gene, CDR1 is KGHSH and CDR2 is LQKENI. Losses at the gene ends were 3 bases for V and 6 bases for J; bases not matched to a gene: 6. The CDR3 has 16 residues. The CDR3 DNA reads TGTGCCAGCTCACCCCTCGGGACAGGGGGACCCGGGGAGCTGTTTTTT. As protein: CASSPLGTGGPGELFF.

V and J are TRBV7-2 and TRBJ2-3, with TRBD2 matching over 10 bases. Germline CDR1 and CDR2: SGHTA and FQGNSA. The CDR3 sequence is 17 residues long. The J segment lost 2 bases and the V segment lost 4 bases, leaving 9 bases of the junction unmatched. This chain's CDR3 is CASSYLGLAGDTDTQYF. As DNA, the CDR3 is TGTGCCAGCAGCTACCTGGGTCTAGCGGGAGACACAGATACGCAGTATTTT. Drawing the rest from reference TRBV7-2 and TRBJ2-3, the complete variable domain is GAGVSQSPSNKVTEKGKDVELRCDPISGHTALYWYRQSLGQGLEFLIYFQGNSAPDKSGLPSDRFSAERTGGSVSTLTIQRTQQEDSAVYLCASSYLGLAGDTDTQYFGPGTRLTVL.

The chain recombines TRBV10-3 with TRBJ1-3; 9 nucleotides line up with TRBD1. The junction had 4 bases not matched to a gene; V was cut back by 3 bases and J by 4 bases. CDR3 size: 15 residues. Looked up from germline, CDR1 is ENHRY and CDR2 is SYGVKD. The CDR3, as DNA: TGTGCCATCAGTGACCCGGGACAGGGAGGAAACACCATATATTTT. Translated: CAISDPGQGGNTIYF.

This clone was detected only once. The V and J genes are TRBV9 and TRBJ1-1; D is ambiguous. Germline values: CDR1 SGDLS, CDR2 YYNGEE. The CDR3 is made up of 13 amino acids. Trimming cost V 3 bases and J 2 bases, with 8 bases left between them. The CDR3 spells CASSASPNTEAFF. Here the CDR3 DNA reads TGTGCCAGCAGCGCGAGCCCTAACACTGAAGCTTTCTTT.

This chain joins TRBV6-1 and TRBJ1-5, with D possibly TRBD1 on 6 matching bases. Per the germline V gene, CDR1 is MNHNS and CDR2 is SASEGT. The CDR3 contains 15 residues. Trimming took off 6 bases at V and 1 base at J, with 13 bases between the two ends. In DNA form, the CDR3 reads TGTGCCAGCAGGGCGACAGGCGGCAGCAATCAGCCCCAGCATTTT. Translation: CASRATGGSNQPQHF.

The J gene is TRBJ2-7, the V gene TRBV19, with D possibly TRBD2 on 5 matching bases. The CDR3 contains 14 residues. V dropped 6 bases and J dropped 3 bases, with 15 bases sitting between them. CDR1 LNHDA and CDR2 SQIVND come from the germline V gene (reference sequence). The CDR3 protein is CASSEKDWDYEQYF. In DNA, the CDR3 is TGTGCCAGTAGCGAAAAGGACTGGGACTACGAGCAGTACTTC.

This clone was seen many times. The chain has TRBV19 and TRBJ2-2; D gene ambiguous. Germline V lookup: CDR1 LNHDA, CDR2 SQIVND (reference sequence). Trimming shortened V by 11 bases and J by 0 bases, and 10 bases separated the two germline ends. The CDR3 is 13 residues long. CDR3 coding DNA: TGTGCCGCAACGAACGCGAACACCGGGGAGCTGTTTTTT. Translation: CAATNANTGELFF.

The DNA of the CDR3 is TGTGCCAGCAGCCCTAGCGGGAAGTCCCACAATGAGCAGTTCTTC. This translates into CASSPSGKSHNEQFF. The rearrangement links TRBV7-6 to TRBJ2-1, with TRBD2 matching over 9 bases. Germline V gene lookup returns CDR1 SGHVS and CDR2 FNYEAQ. Losses at the gene ends were 5 bases for V and 5 bases for J; bases not matched to a gene: 7. The CDR3 totals 15 residues.

The V gene is TRBV28, the J gene TRBJ2-2, with D perhaps matching TRBD2 (5 bases). The germline V and J ends were trimmed by 6 bases and 3 bases, with 14 bases remaining between them. Germline assignment: CDR1 MDHEN and CDR2 SYDVKM. The CDR3 spans 15 residues. CDR3 in DNA: TGTGCCAGCAGGCCCTTGGGAGTTTACACCGGGGAGCTGTTTTTT. It specifies CASRPLGVYTGELFF.

The chain has TRBV18 and TRBJ1-1, with 8 positions matching TRBD1. With 4 bases clipped from V and 6 bases from J, the junction kept 19 bases outside the gene matches. The CDR3 is made up of 18 amino acids. Germline assignment: CDR1 KGHSH and CDR2 LQKENI. The CDR3 nucleotides read TGTGCCAGCTCACTGACCCGGACAGGGAGGTTCGAGGGATCTGAAGCTTTCTTT. Amino acids: CASSLTRTGRFEGSEAFF.

This clone appeared once. The V gene is TRBV14, the J gene TRBJ2-2, with 8 nucleotides matching TRBD1. This CDR3 has 17 amino acids. CDR1 is SGHDN and CDR2 is FVKESK in the germline V gene. V trimming: 1 base; J trimming: 0 bases; junction bases outside the gene matches: 4. CDR3 region: CASSQGATGANTGELFF. CDR3 nucleotides: TGTGCCAGCAGCCAAGGAGCGACAGGGGCGAACACCGGGGAGCTGTTTTTT.

The chain has TRBV5-5 and TRBJ2-3; the D gene is possibly TRBD1 (5 bases). The length of the CDR3 is 14 residues. From germline, CDR1 is SGHKS and CDR2 YYEKEE (reference sequence). V was clipped by 0 bases and J by 4 bases, with 9 bases between them. The CDR3 spells CASSLAPGPDTQYF. The CDR3 coding sequence is TGTGCCAGCAGCTTGGCCCCAGGGCCAGATACGCAGTATTTT.

This clone was detected only a few times. CDR3 sequence: CASSVRNTEAFF. DNA of the CDR3: TGTGCCAGCAGTGTTAGGAACACTGAAGCTTTCTTT. The V call is TRBV6-1, the J call TRBJ1-1; D unclear. Trimming shortened V by 4 bases and J by 1 base, and 4 bases separated the two germline ends. The germline V gene has CDR1 MNHNS and CDR2 SASEGT. The CDR3 runs to 12 residues.

CDR3 DNA sequence: TGCAGTGCTATAAAGAACTATGGCTACACCTTC. Translated, it gives CSAIKNYGYTF. The chain has TRBV20-1 and TRBJ1-2; unclear D gene. Germline V gene lookup returns CDR1 DFQATT and CDR2 SNEGSKA (reference sequence). V dropped 4 bases and J dropped 2 bases, with 5 bases sitting between them. The CDR3 covers 11 residues.

The chain links TRBV7-2 to TRBJ2-3; D unclear. With 3 bases removed from V and 6 bases from J, the gap between germline ends came to 4 bases. This CDR3 contains 11 residues. The V gene's germline CDR1 is SGHTA and CDR2 FQGNSA. The CDR3 coding sequence is TGTGCCAGCAGCTTTAAGGATACGCAGTATTTT. It specifies CASSFKDTQYF.

The genes are TRBV5-6 and TRBJ1-2, with unresolved D. Deletions cut 4 bases from V and 4 bases from J, with 17 bases between. From germline, CDR1 is SGHDT and CDR2 YYEEEE. The CDR3 has 15 residues. Here the CDR3 reads CASSPGYRAAYGYTF. The CDR3 DNA sequence: TGTGCCAGCAGCCCTGGATATAGGGCAGCCTATGGCTACACCTTC.

The chain combines TRBV6-1 with TRBJ2-5; tentative D call: TRBD2 (7 bases). The CDR3 has 13 amino acids. V lost 5 bases and J 5 bases, leaving 12 bases between the germline ends. Germline CDR1 MNHNS, CDR2 SASEGT. The DNA of the CDR3 is TGTGCCAGCAGTTGGGGAGGGGGGGAGACCCAGTACTTC. Residues: CASSWGGGETQYF.

V gene TRBV11-2 combines with J gene TRBJ2-2; TRBD2 aligns across 10 bases. CDR1 SGHAT and CDR2 FQNNGV come from the germline V gene. V dropped 3 bases and J dropped 3; count of bases not matched to a gene: 4. The CDR3 is 16 residues long. CDR3 DNA: TGTGCCAGCAGCTTCTCCGGACTAGCGGACACCGGGGAGCTGTTTTTT. Translation gives CASSFSGLADTGELFF.

The rearrangement links TRBV5-1 to TRBJ2-3, with D unresolved. The V gene's germline CDR1 is SGHRS and CDR2 YFSETQ. Trimming removed 4 bases from V and 10 bases from J, with 16 bases in between. This CDR3 contains 13 residues. The CDR3, as DNA: TGCGCCAGCAGCGGTCATGCCCAGGACGCGCAGTATTTT. It codes for CASSGHAQDAQYF.

This chain links TRBV5-4 with TRBJ2-5; D remains ambiguous. In germline, CDR1 is SGHNT, CDR2 YYREEE (reference sequence). This CDR3 is 14 amino acids long. The ends were cut back, 2 bases at V and 1 base at J, with 9 bases in the middle. CDR3: CASSFSSLQETQYF. In nucleotides, the CDR3 is TGTGCCAGCAGCTTTTCGTCTCTCCAAGAGACCCAGTACTTC. Supplemented by reference TRBV5-4 and TRBJ2-5, the full variable domain reads ETGVTQSPTHLIKTRGQQVTLRCSSQSGHNTVSWYQQALGQGPQFIFQYYREEENGRGNFPPRFSGLQFPNYSSELNVNALELDDSALYLCASSFSSLQETQYFGPGTRLLVL.

The chain couples TRBV28 to TRBJ2-1; D gene ambiguous. The CDR3 consists of 11 residues. The ends were cut back, 7 bases at V and 3 bases at J, with 4 bases in the middle. Germline V lookup: CDR1 MDHEN, CDR2 SYDVKM. CDR3 sequence: CASTNYNEQFF. The CDR3 region has the DNA TGTGCCAGCACCAACTACAATGAGCAGTTCTTC.

The chain carries TRBV7-7 and TRBJ2-5; D unresolved. The CDR3 is 13 amino acids. Trimming left V 1 base short and J 2 bases short, with 5 bases between. Looked up from germline, CDR1 is SSHAT and CDR2 is FNYEAQ (reference sequence). Here the CDR3 reads CASSLGQQETQYF. CDR3 DNA: TGTGCCAGCAGCTTAGGGCAGCAAGAGACCCAGTACTTC.

V is TRBV27 and J is TRBJ1-1; D gene unclear. From germline, CDR1 is MNHEY and CDR2 SMNVEV (reference sequence). There are 13 residues in the CDR3. Deletions cut 6 bases from V and 6 bases from J, with 14 bases between. The CDR3 is CASRGREVAEAFF. The CDR3 nucleotides read TGTGCCAGCAGGGGAAGGGAGGTGGCTGAAGCTTTCTTT.

The rearrangement links TRBV27 to TRBJ2-5, with a tentative D call TRBD1 (6 bases). Trimming cost V 6 bases and J 5 bases, with 16 bases left between them. Per germline, CDR1 MNHEY and CDR2 SMNVEV (reference sequence). The CDR3 is made up of 14 amino acids. DNA for the CDR3: TGTGCCAGCAGACGCACAGGGATGTGGGAGACCCAGTACTTC. This translates into CASRRTGMWETQYF.